Sequencing of this T cell receptor (beta chain) was carried out in a study of T cells expressing NK-cell markers. The overall study: Investigators obtained TCR beta repertoires from sorted CD3+CD56+NKG2C+, CD3+CD56+NKG2C- and CD3+CD56-NKG2C+ T cells. Serological testing identified most of the eight sequenced donors as HCMV-seropositive and one as seronegative. The study, taken as a whole, reports: Top CD8+ clonotypes included the dominant CD3+CD56+NKG2C+ clonotypes in roughly six donors.

What made the TCR beta cDNA was 5'RACE template switching with UMIs. TCRdb reanalyzed the 5' RACE reads, giving one entry per CDR3 protein sequence and no DNA. The data include more than 400,000 distinct CDR3 sequences; the top ten clones carry about 7.1%. Germline V gene data show CDR1 as LGHNA and CDR2 as YSLEER. The CDR3 spans 16 residues. About this clonotype: The antigen is unknown.

This receptor was identified in a woman aged 18-70 years in good health. V gene TRBV4-3 combines with J gene TRBJ2-1; the TCRdb call, TRBD2, lacks DNA for checking. Sequencing input: blood T cells: a sorted CD56 or NKG2C T cell subset, CD4+ or CD8+ T cells, or bulk PBMC T cells (not recorded which). Here the CDR3 reads CASSPEAGNSYNEQFF.